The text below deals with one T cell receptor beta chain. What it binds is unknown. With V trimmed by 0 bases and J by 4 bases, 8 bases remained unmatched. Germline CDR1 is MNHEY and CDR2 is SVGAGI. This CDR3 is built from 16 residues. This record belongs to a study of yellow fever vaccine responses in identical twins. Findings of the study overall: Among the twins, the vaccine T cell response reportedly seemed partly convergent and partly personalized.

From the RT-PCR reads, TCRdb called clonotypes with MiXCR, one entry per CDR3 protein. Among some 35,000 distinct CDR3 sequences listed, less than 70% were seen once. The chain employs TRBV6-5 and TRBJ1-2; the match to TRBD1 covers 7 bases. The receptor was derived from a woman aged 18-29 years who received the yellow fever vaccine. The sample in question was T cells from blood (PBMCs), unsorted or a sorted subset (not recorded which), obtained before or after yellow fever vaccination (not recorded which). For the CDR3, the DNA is TGTGCCAGCAGTTACTCGACAGGGACCCTAGGCTATGGCTACACCTTC. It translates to CASSYSTGTLGYGYTF.